Below are 16 T cell receptor beta chains sequenced from a single sample in a study of PD-1 blockade in mismatch repair-deficient tumors. The table came from immunoSEQ multiplex PCR; TCRdb's copy has only in-frame clones and leaves some out. Of about 100,000 clones listed, about four fifths were seen once; the top ten hold 6.3%. The source was peripheral blood, collected approximately 36 weeks after starting pembrolizumab. These receptors were obtained from an adult with mismatch repair-deficient cancer.

The gene calls are TRBV7-9 and TRBJ1-3, with a weak D call TRBD1 (5 bases). Germline-derived CDR1 and CDR2 are SEHNR and FQNEAQ (reference sequence). The CDR3 is 16 residues long. V was pared by 3 bases and J by 4 bases, with 16 bases between. CDR3 in amino acids: CASSFGKRDSGNTIYF. The CDR3 region has the DNA TGTGCCAGCAGCTTCGGTAAGCGGGACTCCGGAAACACCATATATTTT.

Notes on this clone: The sample contains more than one DNA sequence encoding this CDR3. This chain links TRBV29-1 with TRBJ1-5; a possible D gene is TRBD1 (5 bases). The V gene lost 7 bases and the J gene lost 3 bases, with 13 bases spanning the gap. From germline, CDR1 is SQVTM and CDR2 ANQGSEA. The CDR3 spans 13 residues. For the CDR3, the DNA is TGCAGCGGTGCCACAGGTCTCAATCAGCCCCAGCATTTT. Amino acid sequence: CSGATGLNQPQHF.

Turning to this clone: The identical CDR3 is also encoded by other nucleotide sequences in the sample. The chain is built from TRBV6-1 and TRBJ2-7; possible D gene TRBD1, 6 bases. The germline V gene has CDR1 MNHNS and CDR2 SASEGT. The V and J ends lost 6 bases and 2 bases respectively, with 8 bases between them. The CDR3 totals 12 residues. The chain's CDR3 is CASSGQTYEQYF. The DNA of the CDR3 is TGTGCCAGCAGCGGACAGACCTACGAGCAGTACTTC.

This chain uses TRBV7-9 with TRBJ1-2, with 9 bases identical to TRBD1. The CDR3 covers 14 residues. The V gene's germline CDR1 is SEHNR and CDR2 FQNEAQ (reference sequence). Unmatched junction bases numbered 3, after V lost 3 bases and J lost 4 bases. The CDR3 DNA reads TGTGCCAGCAGCTTTACAGGGGGCCCCTATGGCTACACCTTC. Protein sequence: CASSFTGGPYGYTF.

The sample holds a few counts of this clone. The chain couples TRBV25-1 to TRBJ2-1; D is unresolved. CDR3 length equals 13 residues. With 3 bases removed from V and 9 bases from J, the gap between germline ends came to 12 bases. Germline-derived CDR1 and CDR2 are MGHDK and SYGVNS. The CDR3 coding sequence is TGTGCCAGCAGTGACCCCCTAGTACTTGAGCAGTTCTTC. The encoded protein is CASSDPLVLEQFF.

The chain employs TRBV7-9 and TRBJ1-4; D is ambiguous. The CDR3 runs 15 residues. V was cut by 2 bases and J by 0 bases, with 7 bases left in between. The V gene's germline CDR1 is SEHNR and CDR2 FQNEAQ (reference sequence). This CDR3 reads CASSLLTATNEKLFF. In nucleotides, the CDR3 is TGTGCCAGCAGCTTACTGACCGCAACTAATGAAAAACTGTTTTTT.

This chain uses TRBV7-9 with TRBJ2-1; TRBD2 matches 9 bases. CDR1 is SEHNR, CDR2 FQNEAQ, per germline (reference sequence). The CDR3 loop spans 15 amino acids. Unmatched junction bases numbered 4, after V lost 5 bases and J lost 2 bases. CDR3 sequence: CASSPIAGAYNEQFF. As DNA, the CDR3 is TGTGCCAGCAGCCCGATAGCGGGAGCCTACAATGAGCAGTTCTTC.

The chain uses TRBV5-1 and TRBJ2-7; no firm D call. V lost 3 bases and J lost 0, with 7 bases in between. Germline V gives CDR1 SGHRS, CDR2 YFSETQ. This CDR3 comprises 13 residues. In DNA form, the CDR3 reads TGCGCCAGCAGCTCCCTCTTCTCCTACGAGCAGTACTTC. This gives the protein CASSSLFSYEQYF.

The genes are TRBV5-6 and TRBJ2-7; 9 nucleotides line up with TRBD2. The germline gives CDR1 SGHDT, CDR2 YYEEEE. This CDR3 is 15 amino acids long. The V segment lost 2 bases and the J segment 4 bases; nucleotides outside the gene matches: 7. CDR3 sequence (DNA): TGTGCCAGCAGCTTATCGGGACTAGCAGCGTACGAGCAGTACTTC. This sequence encodes CASSLSGLAAYEQYF.

V is TRBV19 and J is TRBJ2-7; a possible D gene is TRBD2 (5 bases). This CDR3 spans 15 amino acids. With 9 bases removed from V and 2 bases from J, the gap between germline ends came to 20 bases. Germline V gene data show CDR1 as LNHDA and CDR2 as SQIVND (reference sequence). The CDR3 spells CARKRGPFWAYEQYF. Written as DNA, the CDR3 is TGTGCCAGAAAAAGAGGGCCCTTTTGGGCCTACGAGCAGTACTTC.

V and J are TRBV5-1 and TRBJ2-3; D is ambiguous. With 0 bases removed from V and 1 base from J, the gap between germline ends came to 12 bases. The germline V gene has CDR1 SGHRS and CDR2 YFSETQ. The CDR3 length is 16 residues. The CDR3 sequence is CASSLDGRYGTDTQYF. For the CDR3, the DNA is TGCGCCAGCAGCTTGGACGGAAGGTACGGCACAGATACGCAGTATTTT. The complete variable domain, with remaining parts taken from reference TRBV5-1 and TRBJ2-3, reads KAGVTQTPRYLIKTRGQQVTLSCSPISGHRSVSWYQQTPGQGLQFLFEYFSETQRNKGNFPGRFSGRQFSNSRSEMNVSTLELGDSALYLCASSLDGRYGTDTQYFGPGTRLTVL.

The chain links TRBV27 to TRBJ1-2; tentative D call: TRBD1 (5 bases). V was cut by 0 bases and J by 8 bases, with 16 bases left in between. The CDR3 runs 15 residues. Germline V CDR1 and CDR2: MNHEY, SMNVEV (reference sequence). The CDR3 loop is CASSLSGTVKLGYTF. DNA of the CDR3: TGTGCCAGCAGTTTATCCGGGACGGTGAAATTAGGCTACACCTTC.

The rearrangement uses TRBV5-6 and TRBJ2-1; a weak D match, TRBD2 (6 bases). This CDR3 spans 15 amino acids. Trimming took 0 bases from V and 2 from J, leaving 9 bases between them. Germline loops: CDR1 SGHDT, CDR2 YYEEEE. The DNA for the CDR3 is TGTGCCAGCAGCTTGGAGCGCGGGGCCTACAATGAGCAGTTCTTC. Amino acids: CASSLERGAYNEQFF.

The chain employs TRBV25-1 and TRBJ1-1; D is uncertain. This CDR3 region has 15 residues. CDR1 MGHDK and CDR2 SYGVNS come from the germline V gene. Trimming removed 1 base at V and 4 bases at J, with 13 bases between. CDR3 nucleotides: TGTGCCAGCAGTGAATTAAGGTGGGGAGTCACTGAAGCTTTCTTT. This translates into CASSELRWGVTEAFF.

This chain links TRBV18 with TRBJ2-6; D is unclear. CDR1 is KGHSH and CDR2 is LQKENI in the germline V gene. This CDR3 has 16 amino acids. V dropped 2 bases and J dropped 2 bases, with 10 bases sitting between them. CDR3 amino acids: CASSPGPGPGANVLTF. The CDR3 DNA reads TGTGCCAGCTCACCAGGGCCTGGGCCTGGGGCCAACGTCCTGACTTTC. Filled out from reference TRBV18 and TRBJ2-6, the complete variable domain reads NAGVMQNPRHLVRRRGQEARLRCSPMKGHSHVYWYRQLPEEGLKFMVYLQKENIIDESGMPKERFSAEFPKEGPSILRIQQVVRGDSAAYFCASSPGPGPGANVLTFGAGSRLTVL.

This clone was detected a few times. The gene calls are TRBV7-2 and TRBJ1-2, with no clear D. With 1 base removed from V and 0 bases from J, the gap between germline ends came to 6 bases. The germline V gene has CDR1 SGHTA and CDR2 FQGNSA. This CDR3 region has 14 residues. CDR3 bases: TGTGCCAGCAGCTTAGACCAGGCTAACTATGGCTACACCTTC. Amino acids: CASSLDQANYGYTF.